The 28 T cell receptor beta chains listed next were all sequenced from one sample in a study of cytomegalovirus exposure and HLA in healthy donors. Researchers ran the PCR with 60 Vbeta and 13 Jbeta primers. Here immunoSEQ multiplex PCR was the method, and the copy in TCRdb shows in-frame clones only, minus some. This table holds roughly 61,000 clones, around 84% found once. The sequenced sample was PBMCs. All receptors derive from a male donor in good health and CMV-seronegative.

This chain links TRBV30 with TRBJ2-7; a weak D match, TRBD2 (6 bases). V was shortened by 0 bases and J by 2 bases, with 8 bases between the two germline ends. Germline V gene lookup returns CDR1 GTSNPN and CDR2 SVGIG (reference sequence). CDR3 length equals 13 residues. CDR3 region: CAWSVLAPYEQYF. CDR3 in DNA: TGTGCCTGGAGTGTACTAGCCCCCTACGAGCAGTACTTC.

The rearrangement joins TRBV5-5 to TRBJ1-4; D not resolved. Germline lookup yields CDR1 SGHKS and CDR2 YYEKEE (reference sequence). Trimming took off 6 bases at V and 8 bases at J, with 23 bases between the two ends. The length of the CDR3 is 16 residues. CDR3: CASTDLGDVRGEKLFF. The CDR3 DNA reads TGTGCCAGCACTGATTTGGGAGATGTTCGAGGGGAAAAACTGTTTTTT.

As for this clone: At one end the junction does not follow the germline gene, possibly because of a read error. This chain connects TRBV7-9 to TRBJ2-5; 8 bases align to TRBD2. The CDR3 length is 14 residues. In germline, CDR1 is SEHNR, CDR2 FQNEAQ (reference sequence). This chain's CDR3 is CTSSPSGGSETQYF. In DNA form, the CDR3 reads TGTACCAGCAGCCCCAGCGGGGGCTCGGAGACCCAGTACTTC.

The chain employs TRBV4-1 and TRBJ1-1, with D perhaps TRBD1 (6 bases). The length of the CDR3 is 14 residues. From germline, CDR1 is MGHRA and CDR2 YSYEKL. Trimming took 6 bases from V and 1 from J, leaving 12 bases between them. CDR3 in amino acids: CASRNRAKNTEAFF. DNA for the CDR3: TGCGCCAGCAGAAACAGGGCTAAGAACACTGAAGCTTTCTTT.

This chain links TRBV6-6 with TRBJ2-7; D is possibly TRBD1 (5 bases). V gave up 6 bases and J gave up 7 bases, with 13 bases separating them. Germline lookup yields CDR1 MNHNY and CDR2 SVGAGI (reference sequence). The CDR3 is made up of 12 amino acids. The CDR3 DNA follows: TGTGCCAGCAGCAGGGATTCGGCGGAGCAGTACTTC. The encoded protein is CASSRDSAEQYF.

The rearrangement joins TRBV5-1 to TRBJ2-5, with 8 bases that match TRBD1. The CDR3 covers 15 residues. V lost 7 bases to trimming and J lost 4 bases; unmatched junction nucleotides: 12. CDR1 and CDR2 from the germline V gene are SGHRS and YFSETQ. The DNA for the CDR3 is TGCGCCAGCGGTCGCCAGGGGGCGGTGGGAGAGACCCAGTACTTC. It encodes CASGRQGAVGETQYF.

The chain joins TRBV6-6 to TRBJ2-5; weak D call: TRBD2 (6 bases). From germline, CDR1 is MNHNY and CDR2 SVGAGI (reference sequence). V was cut by 2 bases and J by 4 bases, with 8 bases left in between. CDR3 length: 13 amino acids. CDR3 sequence: CASSYPEGETQYF. The DNA for the CDR3 is TGTGCCAGCAGTTACCCGGAGGGAGAGACCCAGTACTTC.

The chain employs TRBV18 and TRBJ1-2, with D possibly TRBD1 on 6 matching bases. CDR1 and CDR2 from the germline V gene are KGHSH and LQKENI. CDR3 size: 16 residues. The V end was cut by 5 bases, the J end by 5 bases, with 21 bases between. CDR3 sequence: CASSYQGRADMYGYTF. The CDR3 DNA sequence: TGTGCCAGCTCATATCAGGGGCGCGCTGATATGTATGGCTACACCTTC.

The V call is TRBV7-3, the J call TRBJ2-3, with 8 nucleotides matching TRBD2. This CDR3 is built from 15 residues. Losses at the gene ends were 0 bases for V and 4 bases for J; bases not matched to a gene: 3. Germline V lookup: CDR1 SGHTA, CDR2 FQGTGA. The CDR3 spells CASSLTAGVADTQYF. The DNA for the CDR3 is TGTGCCAGCAGCTTAACAGCGGGGGTGGCAGATACGCAGTATTTT.

The J gene is TRBJ2-5, the V gene TRBV7-2; 9 bases align to TRBD2. The germline CDR1 and CDR2 sequences are SGHTA and FQGNSA. The CDR3 is 16 amino acids. Germline trimming cut 2 bases from V and 1 base from J; bases unmatched to any gene: 5. CDR3 nucleotide sequence: TGTGCCAGCAGCTTACGAGCGGGGGGCATCCAAGAGACCCAGTACTTC. It encodes CASSLRAGGIQETQYF.

This clone was counted only a few times. The rearrangement joins TRBV9 to TRBJ2-5; tentative D call: TRBD1 (6 bases). CDR3 size: 15 residues. V was clipped by 4 bases and J by 5 bases, with 18 bases between them. CDR1 SGDLS and CDR2 YYNGEE come from the germline V gene. Here the CDR3 DNA reads TGTGCCAGCAGCCCCTTCTGGGGGCAAGGGGAGACCCAGTACTTC. Amino acid sequence: CASSPFWGQGETQYF.

The V and J genes are TRBV6-4 and TRBJ1-1; tentatively, D is TRBD1 (6 bases). Germline V gives CDR1 MRHNA, CDR2 SNTAGT. The V end was cut by 6 bases, the J end by 1 base, with 9 bases between. The CDR3 spans 13 residues. CDR3 in DNA: TGTGCCAGCAGCGGACAGCCGAACACTGAAGCTTTCTTT. Its protein is CASSGQPNTEAFF.

V is TRBV7-9 and J is TRBJ1-1; no clear D gene. CDR3 length: 13 amino acids. Per germline, CDR1 SEHNR and CDR2 FQNEAQ (reference sequence). Trimming left V 1 base short and J 0 bases short, with 3 bases between. The CDR3 nucleotides read TGTGCCAGCAGCTTAGACATGAACACTGAAGCTTTCTTT. Translation gives CASSLDMNTEAFF.

The V gene is TRBV7-3, the J gene TRBJ2-2, with D possibly matching TRBD1 (5 bases). The CDR3 length is 14 residues. Germline CDR1 SGHTA, CDR2 FQGTGA. Trimming took off 6 bases at V and 4 bases at J, with 12 bases between the two ends. The CDR3 reads CASRLQAPTGELFF. As DNA, the CDR3 is TGTGCCAGCAGACTACAGGCACCCACCGGGGAGCTGTTTTTT.

The chain joins TRBV7-9 to TRBJ1-1; D is ambiguous. The CDR3 has 11 residues. The germline gives CDR1 SEHNR, CDR2 FQNEAQ (reference sequence). Trimming cost V 3 bases and J 4 bases, with 3 bases left between them. The CDR3 nucleotides read TGTGCCAGCAGCTTTCTCACTGAAGCTTTCTTT. Translating gives CASSFLTEAFF.

This clone was counted a single time. The chain combines TRBV30 with TRBJ1-4, with D hard to call. V lost 6 bases and J 2 bases, leaving 7 bases between the germline ends. This CDR3 contains 12 residues. CDR1 is GTSNPN and CDR2 is SVGIG in the germline V gene (reference sequence). This CDR3 reads CACWTTNEKLFF. The CDR3 nucleotides are TGTGCCTGCTGGACTACTAATGAAAAACTGTTTTTT.

The chain employs TRBV9 and TRBJ1-2; maybe TRBD1 (5 bases). Trimming cost V 0 bases and J 4 bases, with 10 bases left between them. The germline CDR1 and CDR2 sequences are SGDLS and YYNGEE. The CDR3 has 14 residues. CDR3 DNA: TGTGCCAGCAGCGTAGAGGTAGACAGCTATGGCTACACCTTC. Its translation: CASSVEVDSYGYTF.

V is TRBV19 and J is TRBJ1-6, with D possibly being TRBD1 (6 bases). The V end was cut by 3 bases, the J end by 8 bases, with 11 bases between. This CDR3 region has 14 residues. Per germline, CDR1 LNHDA and CDR2 SQIVND (reference sequence). CDR3 region: CASSMGGGYSPLHF. The CDR3 nucleotides are TGTGCCAGTAGTATGGGAGGGGGGTATTCACCCCTCCACTTT.

The J gene is TRBJ2-5, the V gene TRBV7-2; 7 positions match TRBD1. V lost 4 bases, J lost 11 bases, and 10 bases stayed unmatched. CDR1 and CDR2 (germline): SGHTA, FQGNSA. CDR3 length: 13 amino acids. The CDR3 reads CASSSDRLGEQYF. CDR3 bases: TGTGCCAGCAGCTCGGACAGGCTGGGGGAGCAGTACTTC.

J is TRBJ1-1 and V is TRBV12-5; D is ambiguous. The length of the CDR3 is 17 residues. Germline V gene sequence: CDR1 LGHNT, CDR2 FRNRAP. With 2 bases removed from V and 1 base from J, the gap between germline ends came to 17 bases. CDR3 protein: CASGLSAVAGTNTEAFF. DNA for the CDR3: TGTGCTAGTGGTTTGTCTGCCGTAGCCGGAACGAACACTGAAGCTTTCTTT.

The sample holds one count of this clone. Here the CDR3 DNA reads TGTGCCAGTAGTAAAACAGGCTGGACTGAAGCTTTCTTT. The encoded protein is CASSKTGWTEAFF. This chain connects TRBV19 to TRBJ1-1; D may be TRBD1 (5 bases). The germline V gene encodes CDR1 LNHDA and CDR2 SQIVND (reference sequence). The CDR3 covers 13 residues. V was trimmed by 4 bases and J by 5 bases, leaving 11 bases between them.

This clone turned up a few times. This sequence joins TRBV2 and TRBJ2-3, with 11 bases lining up with TRBD1. The ends lost 8 bases at V and 3 bases at J; junction bases unmatched: 4. The CDR3 is 14 residues long. Germline CDR1 and CDR2: SNHLY and FYNNEI. The CDR3 DNA reads TGTGCCAGCCGGAGGGACAGGGGGACAGATACGCAGTATTTT. It codes for CASRRDRGTDTQYF.

The rearrangement uses TRBV18 and TRBJ2-5, with TRBD2 matching 8 bases. With the DNA end fitting TRBJ2-7 better, the J assignment may be wrong. There are 13 residues in the CDR3. Germline V gives CDR1 KGHSH, CDR2 LQKENI. The CDR3 bases are TGTGCCAGCTCACGAGATAGCGGGAACGAGCAGTACTTC. It encodes CASSRDSGNEQYF.

The chain uses TRBV19 and TRBJ2-7; D is possibly TRBD2 (5 bases). The CDR3 has 13 residues. Germline assignment: CDR1 LNHDA and CDR2 SQIVND (reference sequence). The V and J ends lost 5 bases and 7 bases respectively, with 15 bases between them. The CDR3 bases are TGTGCCAGTAGTCTCGTGACGGGGAGAGAGCAGTACTTC. This codes for CASSLVTGREQYF.

V and J are TRBV6-4 and TRBJ2-1; the match to TRBD2 covers 8 bases. CDR1 is MRHNA and CDR2 is SNTAGT in the germline V gene. The CDR3 consists of 15 residues. Losses at the gene ends were 2 bases for V and 7 bases for J; bases not matched to a gene: 7. The DNA of the CDR3 is TGTGCCAGCAGTGACATAGCGGGGCCTGCGAATGAGCAGTTCTTC. It specifies CASSDIAGPANEQFF.

The chain combines TRBV6-6 with TRBJ1-2, with 9 bases lining up with TRBD1. Germline CDR1 reads MNHNY; CDR2 reads SVGAGI (reference sequence). With 2 bases clipped from V and 7 bases from J, the junction kept 11 bases outside the gene matches. The CDR3 runs 16 residues. The CDR3 sequence: CASSYPTGGPQGGYTF. Written as DNA, the CDR3 is TGTGCCAGCAGTTACCCTACAGGGGGCCCTCAGGGTGGCTACACCTTC.

The chain combines TRBV19 with TRBJ2-3, with 7 bases lining up with TRBD1. The CDR3 covers 14 residues. Germline CDR1 reads LNHDA; CDR2 reads SQIVND (reference sequence). The trim removed 5 bases at V and 2 bases at J, leaving 4 bases unmatched. The CDR3 DNA reads as TGTGCCAGTAGTTTCGGGACAGCCACAGATACGCAGTATTTT. Amino acids: CASSFGTATDTQYF.

The chain joins TRBV5-6 to TRBJ2-7, with a weak D call TRBD2 (5 bases). V was cut by 0 bases and J by 1 base, with 11 bases left in between. This CDR3 region has 15 residues. Germline V CDR1 and CDR2: SGHDT, YYEEEE. CDR3 nucleotides: TGTGCCAGCAGCTTGGGGGCGCGAGGGTCCTACGAGCAGTACTTC. Translating gives CASSLGARGSYEQYF.